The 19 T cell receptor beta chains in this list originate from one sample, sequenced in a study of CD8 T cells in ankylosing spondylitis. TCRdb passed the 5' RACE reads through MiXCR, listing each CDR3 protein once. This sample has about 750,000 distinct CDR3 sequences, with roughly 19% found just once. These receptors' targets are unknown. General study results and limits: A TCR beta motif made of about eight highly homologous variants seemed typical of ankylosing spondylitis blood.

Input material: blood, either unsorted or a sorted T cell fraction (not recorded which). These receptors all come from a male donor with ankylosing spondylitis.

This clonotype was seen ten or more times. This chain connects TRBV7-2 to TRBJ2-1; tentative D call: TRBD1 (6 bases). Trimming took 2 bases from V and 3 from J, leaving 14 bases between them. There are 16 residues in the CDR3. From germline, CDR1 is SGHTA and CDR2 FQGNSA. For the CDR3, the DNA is TGTGCCAGCAGCTTACTCGGTGGGGGCGTCTACAATGAGCAGTTCTTC. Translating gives CASSLLGGGVYNEQFF.

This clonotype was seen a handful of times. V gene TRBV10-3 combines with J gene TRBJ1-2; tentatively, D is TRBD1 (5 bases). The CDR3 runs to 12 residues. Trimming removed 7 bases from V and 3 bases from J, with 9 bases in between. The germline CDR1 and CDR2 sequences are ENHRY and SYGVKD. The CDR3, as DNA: TGTGCCATCAACCAGGGTTACTATGGCTACACCTTC. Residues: CAINQGYYGYTF.

CDR3 region: CAIKVAGGGGLGEQFF. The CDR3 DNA reads as TGTGCCATCAAAGTCGCTGGAGGGGGGGGGCTTGGTGAGCAGTTCTTC. The chain couples TRBV10-3 to TRBJ2-1; possible D gene TRBD2, 7 bases. Trimming removed 7 bases from V and 9 bases from J, with 25 bases in between. Germline assignment: CDR1 ENHRY and CDR2 SYGVKD. This CDR3 spans 16 amino acids.

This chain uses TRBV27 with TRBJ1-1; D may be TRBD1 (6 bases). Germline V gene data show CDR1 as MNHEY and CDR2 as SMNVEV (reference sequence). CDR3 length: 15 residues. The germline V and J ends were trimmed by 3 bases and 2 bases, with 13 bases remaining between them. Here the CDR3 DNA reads TGTGCCAGCAGTTTCATGGCAGGGGTCAACACTGAAGCTTTCTTT. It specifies CASSFMAGVNTEAFF.

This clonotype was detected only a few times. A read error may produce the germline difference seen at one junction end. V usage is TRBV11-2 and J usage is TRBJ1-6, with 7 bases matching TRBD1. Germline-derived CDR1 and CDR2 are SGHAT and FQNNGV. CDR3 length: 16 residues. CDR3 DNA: TGTGCCAGCAGTTTAGACAGGGAAAGCTATAATTCACCCCTCCACTTT. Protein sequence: CASSLDRESYNSPLHF.

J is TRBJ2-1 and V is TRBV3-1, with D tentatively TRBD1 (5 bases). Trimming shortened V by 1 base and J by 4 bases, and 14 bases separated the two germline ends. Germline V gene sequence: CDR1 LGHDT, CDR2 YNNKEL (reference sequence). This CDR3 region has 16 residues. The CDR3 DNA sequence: TGTGCCAGCAGCCAAGTCTCCACAGGCCTGTACAATGAGCAGTTCTTC. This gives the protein CASSQVSTGLYNEQFF.

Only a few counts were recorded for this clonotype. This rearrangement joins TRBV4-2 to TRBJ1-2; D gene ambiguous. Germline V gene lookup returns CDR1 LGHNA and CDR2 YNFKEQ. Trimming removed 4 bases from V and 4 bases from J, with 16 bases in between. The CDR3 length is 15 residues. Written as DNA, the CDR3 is TGTGCCAGCAGCCCTGTCGCGGGCGTGGGCTATGGCTACACCTTC. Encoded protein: CASSPVAGVGYGYTF.

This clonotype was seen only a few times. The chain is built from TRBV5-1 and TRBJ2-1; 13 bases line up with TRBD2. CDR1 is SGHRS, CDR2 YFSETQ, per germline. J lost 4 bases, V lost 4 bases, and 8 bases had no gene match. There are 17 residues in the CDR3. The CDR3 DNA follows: TGCGCCAGCAGCCGAGGACTAGCGGGAGTCAGTTACAATGAGCAGTTCTTC. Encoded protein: CASSRGLAGVSYNEQFF.

CDR3 nucleotides: TGCAGTGCTAGACAGGGGGAATCCTACGAGCAGTACTTC. Its protein is CSARQGESYEQYF. The chain is built from TRBV20-1 and TRBJ2-7; TRBD1 matches at 7 bases. The CDR3 contains 13 residues. The J segment lost 1 base and the V segment lost 2 bases, leaving 2 bases of the junction unmatched. From germline, CDR1 is DFQATT and CDR2 SNEGSKA (reference sequence).

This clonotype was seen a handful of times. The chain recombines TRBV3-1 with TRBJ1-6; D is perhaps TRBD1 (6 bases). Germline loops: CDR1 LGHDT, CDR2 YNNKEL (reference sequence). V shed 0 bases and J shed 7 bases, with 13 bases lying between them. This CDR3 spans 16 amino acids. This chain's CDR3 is CASSQDRGQRNSPLHF. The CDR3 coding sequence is TGTGCCAGCAGCCAAGATAGAGGACAGCGAAATTCACCCCTCCACTTT.

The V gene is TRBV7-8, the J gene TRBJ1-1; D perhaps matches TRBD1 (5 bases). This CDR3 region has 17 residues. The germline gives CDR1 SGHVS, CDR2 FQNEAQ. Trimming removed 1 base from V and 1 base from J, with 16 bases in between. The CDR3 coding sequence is TGTGCCAGCAGCTTAGTGGGGCTTCGGCGGACGAACACTGAAGCTTTCTTT. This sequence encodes CASSLVGLRRTNTEAFF.

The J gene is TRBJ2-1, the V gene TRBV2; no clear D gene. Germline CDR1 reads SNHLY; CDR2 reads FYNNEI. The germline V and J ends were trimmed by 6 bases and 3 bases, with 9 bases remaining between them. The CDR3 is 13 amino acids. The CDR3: CASRGDDYNEQFF. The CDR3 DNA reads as TGTGCCAGCAGAGGTGACGACTACAATGAGCAGTTCTTC.

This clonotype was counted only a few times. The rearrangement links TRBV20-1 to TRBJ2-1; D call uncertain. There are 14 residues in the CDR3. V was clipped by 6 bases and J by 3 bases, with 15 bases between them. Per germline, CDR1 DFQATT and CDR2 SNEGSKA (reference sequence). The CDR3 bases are TGCAGTGCCACCCCCGGTCTCGACTACAATGAGCAGTTCTTC. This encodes CSATPGLDYNEQFF.

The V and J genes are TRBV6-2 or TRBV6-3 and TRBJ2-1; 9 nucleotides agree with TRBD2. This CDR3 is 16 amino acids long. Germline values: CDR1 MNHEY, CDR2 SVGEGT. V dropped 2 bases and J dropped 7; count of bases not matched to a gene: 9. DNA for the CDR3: TGTGCCAGCAGTTACGTTGCGGGAGGGCCTGGTAATGAGCAGTTCTTC. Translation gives CASSYVAGGPGNEQFF.

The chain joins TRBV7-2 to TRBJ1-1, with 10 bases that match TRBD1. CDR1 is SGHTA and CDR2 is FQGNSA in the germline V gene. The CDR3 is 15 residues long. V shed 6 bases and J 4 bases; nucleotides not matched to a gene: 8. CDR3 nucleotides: TGTGCCAGCAGAACGGGGGACAGGGGACCCACTGAAGCTTTCTTT. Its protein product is CASRTGDRGPTEAFF.

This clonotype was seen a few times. In nucleotides, the CDR3 is TGTGCCAGCAGTTCCAGGGAGACTGAAGCTTTCTTT. Residues: CASSSRETEAFF. V usage is TRBV6-5 and J usage is TRBJ1-1; tentatively, D is TRBD1 (5 bases). The V gene lost 4 bases and the J gene lost 5 bases, with 8 bases spanning the gap. This CDR3 spans 12 amino acids. Germline-derived CDR1 and CDR2 are MNHEY and SVGAGI.

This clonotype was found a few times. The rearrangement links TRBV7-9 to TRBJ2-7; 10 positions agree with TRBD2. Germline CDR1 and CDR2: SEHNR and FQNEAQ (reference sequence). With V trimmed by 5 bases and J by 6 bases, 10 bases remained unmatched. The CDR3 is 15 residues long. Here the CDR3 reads CASSTLAGTGPEQYF. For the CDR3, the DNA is TGTGCCAGCAGCACACTAGCGGGAACTGGCCCCGAGCAGTACTTC. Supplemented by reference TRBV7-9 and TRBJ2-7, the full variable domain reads DTGVSQNPRHKITKRGQNVTFRCDPISEHNRLYWYRQTLGQGPEFLTYFQNEAQLEKSRLLSDRFSAERPKGSFSTLEIQRTEQGDSAMYLCASSTLAGTGPEQYFGPGTRLTVT.

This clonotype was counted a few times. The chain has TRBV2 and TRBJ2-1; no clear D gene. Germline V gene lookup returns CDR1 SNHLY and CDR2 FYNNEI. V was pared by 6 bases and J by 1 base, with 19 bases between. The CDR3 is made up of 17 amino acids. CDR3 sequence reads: CASRQYPGLESYNEQFF. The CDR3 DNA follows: TGTGCCAGCAGGCAGTACCCGGGTTTAGAGTCCTACAATGAGCAGTTCTTC. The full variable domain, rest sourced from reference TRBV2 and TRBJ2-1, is EPEVTQTPSHQVTQMGQEVILRCVPISNHLYFYWYRQILGQKVEFLVSFYNNEISEKSEIFDDQFSVERPDGSNFTLKIRSTKLEDSAMYFCASRQYPGLESYNEQFFGPGTRLTVL.

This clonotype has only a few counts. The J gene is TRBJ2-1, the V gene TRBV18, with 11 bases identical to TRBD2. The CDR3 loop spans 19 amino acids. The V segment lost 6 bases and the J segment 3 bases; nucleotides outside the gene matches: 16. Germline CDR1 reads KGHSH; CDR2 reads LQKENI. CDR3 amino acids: CASSPGTSGLSFGYNEQFF. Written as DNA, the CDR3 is TGTGCCAGCTCGCCCGGGACTAGCGGACTATCATTTGGCTACAATGAGCAGTTCTTC.